This T cell receptor (beta chain) was obtained from a study of T-cell memory formation after mild COVID-19. Study-level information: TCR clusters were mostly confined to one donor each. Study-wide results and caveats: Some SARS-CoV-2-responding clones were already detected in memory before infection. Those CD4+ clones that contracted were mainly in CM and EM (CD8+ ones in EMRA).

About this clonotype: Its cognate antigen is unknown.

Constant-segment primers and 5'RACE yielded cDNA libraries for TCR alpha and TCR beta, each carrying sample barcodes and UMIs. TCRdb re-called the 5' RACE reads through MiXCR, storing one row per CDR3 protein. The table lists roughly 350,000 distinct CDR3 sequences, around 15% of them singletons. With 6 bases clipped from V and 1 base from J, the junction kept 5 bases outside the gene matches. CDR3 length equals 14 residues. Germline assignment: CDR1 MNHEY and CDR2 SVGEGT. The material sequenced was PBMCs or a T cell subset sorted from them (not recorded which). The clonotype originates from a man aged 18-30 years who had mild COVID-19 (a few samples of this study predate the infection). Cell type and time point are not known. The chain uses TRBV6-2 or TRBV6-3 and TRBJ2-5; 7 bases are shared with TRBD1. The CDR3 DNA reads TGTGCCAGCAGCCGGGACAGAGTCCAAGAGACCCAGTACTTC. Its translation: CASSRDRVQETQYF.